The sequence of this TCR beta chain was determined in a study of cytomegalovirus exposure and HLA in healthy donors. Study results and caveats: Earlier analysis found most TCR beta V segments productive about 90% or about 30% of the time. Despite most TCR sequences being rare, some public TCRs occurred in many donors.

The CDR3 has 11 residues. CDR1 is SGHRS, CDR2 YFSETQ, per germline. Trimming cost V 7 bases and J 6 bases; bases outside gene matches: 1. The primer mix had 60 Vbeta and 13 Jbeta primers. Using immunoSEQ multiplex PCR, the repertoire was profiled, and TCRdb retains in-frame clones only, with some absent. The sample yields over 110,000 clones, about 80% seen once. With respect to this clone: Antigen: not known.

This clonotype was sampled from a woman under 30 in good health and CMV-seropositive. The sequencing input was PBMCs. The chain links TRBV5-1 to TRBJ2-1; 7 nucleotides line up with TRBD2. CDR3 loop: CASASGNEQFF. The DNA of the CDR3 is TGCGCCAGCGCTAGCGGCAATGAGCAGTTCTTC.